This is a list of T cell receptor beta chains from one sample in a study of beta chain features in type 1 diabetes. Sequenced by immunoSEQ multiplex PCR; TCRdb stores in-frame clones only, minus some. The table shows 300,000 or so clones, with approximately 13% occurring only once. The sample consisted of naive CD4+ T cells from blood. The receptor source for this set is a woman younger than 35 with type 1 diabetes. Each CDR3 is given with its conserved first and last residue. The D gene is left open where the match is weak. Some rows have no size entry. The others give once, few or many, or a class for an expanded clone.

TRBJ1-4 | TRBV18 | few | TRBD1 | TGTGCCAGCTCCGGACAGGACCTTGCGGGGAATGAAAAACTGTTTTTT | CASSGQDLAGNEKLFF
TRBJ2-1 | TRBV29-1 | . | . | TGCAGCGTTGAGGAGAGGGAGAGAGGGTACAATGAGCAGTTCTTC | CSVEERERGYNEQFF
TRBJ2-1 | TRBV29-1 | . | . | TGCAGCGTACTCCTGAATATAGGGGGCAATGAGCAGTTCTTC | CSVLLNIGGNEQFF
TRBJ1-1 | TRBV4-3 | few | . | TGCGCCAGCAGCCCCCCACCCTGGACAGCTATGAACACTGAAGCTTTCTTT | CASSPPPWTAMNTEAFF
TRBJ2-3 | TRBV28 | few | TRBD2 | TGTGCCAGCAGTTTAGGGACTAAAGATACGCAGTATTTT | CASSLGTKDTQYF
TRBJ1-1 | TRBV29-1 | . | . | TGCAGCGTTGAACCCGGGAGGACTGAAGCTTTCTTT | CSVEPGRTEAFF
TRBJ2-3 | TRBV18 | few | . | TGTGCCAGCTCGCAAATGGAGGGGTCGGCAGATACGCAGTATTTT | CASSQMEGSADTQYF
TRBJ2-2 | TRBV4-1 | few | . | TGCGCCAGCAGCCAGTGGGGCGGAACGAACACCGGGGAGCTGTTTTTT | CASSQWGGTNTGELFF
TRBJ1-5 | TRBV28 | once | TRBD1 | TGTGCCAGCAGCCGCCGGACAGGGTTTCAGCCCCAGCATTTT | CASSRRTGFQPQHF
TRBJ2-7 | TRBV28 | few | . | TGTGCCAGCAGTTCTCTAGGACTAAACGCCTACGAGCAGTACTTC | CASSSLGLNAYEQYF
TRBJ2-1 | TRBV9 | . | TRBD2 | TGTGCCAGCAGCGTTTTGAGCGGGAGATTCGGGGAGCAGTTCTTC | CASSVLSGRFGEQFF
TRBJ2-7 | TRBV5-1 | . | . | TGCGCCAGCAGCAAAGGGGACGGGAGCCGGGGTTACGAGCAGTACTTC | CASSKGDGSRGYEQYF
TRBJ2-1 | TRBV27 | few | TRBD1 | TGTGCCAGCAAGACCGGGACAGGGGCCTACAATGAGCAGTTCTTC | CASKTGTGAYNEQFF
TRBJ1-1 | TRBV2 | few | . | TGTGCCAGCATGTGGGAGAAAACTGAAGCTTTCTTT | CASMWEKTEAFF